This is a list of T cell receptor beta chains from one sample in a study of T-cell reconstitution after alpha-beta-depleted transplantation in children. Each CDR3 protein is one row after TCRdb ran MiXCR on the PCR reads. Of around 300,000 distinct CDR3 sequences in the sample, more than 20% were seen once. Sequencing was performed on PBMCs, mostly from graft donor cells, taken 180 days after TCRalphabeta/CD19-depleted stem cell transplant. These receptors were obtained from a male patient younger than 18 who had a stem cell transplant for acute lymphoblastic leukemia, so the T cells may come from the graft donor. The CDR3 runs from the conserved cysteine through the conserved F or W. Each record gives: V gene, CDR3 protein.

>TRBV7-9
CASRQGYSTDTQYF
>TRBV5-4
CASSWKGATDTQYF
>TRBV11-1
CASSSHQGQGASYNEQFF
>TRBV27
CASSLSWGHGSTGELFF
>TRBV19
CASSPLDTSGEQSF
>TRBV23-1
CASIPTGTAYEQYF
>TRBV24-1
CATSDLSLSSGRAGEQFF
>TRBV20-1
CSARYAGGPRETQYF
>TRBV12-3/TRBV12-4
CASSFKQIRNQPQHF
>TRBV5-1
CASSRDRDTEAFF
>TRBV3-1
CASSHLRGTYGYTF
>TRBV5-1
CASSLNRVAGGNEQFF
>TRBV3-1
CASSQDGVEQYF
>TRBV20-1
CSARVPGLSSTDTQYF
>TRBV12-3/TRBV12-4
CASSGLAGSYEQYF
>TRBV18
CASSRQGGLLPNTGELFF
>TRBV18
CASSPRIESPGNTIYF
>TRBV28
CASLGAGGYEQYF
>TRBV12-5
CASGLSTRGVSTEAFF
>TRBV5-1
CASSLVVDTQYF
>TRBV20-1
CSAQSSGPFTGELFF
>TRBV7-9
CASSLPTSGNNEQFF
>TRBV4-2
CASSQVTSGSYNEQFF
>TRBV18
CASSYSSGNEQFF
>TRBV4-1
CASSAQAQGPYEQYF
>TRBV29-1
CSVGTGDDYEQYF
>TRBV20-1
CSAREGASGSNEQFF
>TRBV7-8
CASSSHDGDTQYF
>TRBV12-3/TRBV12-4
CASSRRDYGNEQFF
>TRBV29-1
CSVAPRADTGELFF
>TRBV20-1
CSARTGNYGYTF
>TRBV20-1
CSARGGHGMDEQYF
>TRBV29-1
CSVAVGVKQPQHF
>TRBV4-2
CASSGWNRGYEQYF
>TRBV7-3
CASSPQFGYNEQFF
>TRBV10-2
CASRGDRGAAFF
>TRBV28
CASSHNYLLAVYNEQFF